This T cell receptor (beta chain) was recovered during a study of CDR3 diversity in severe acne. TCRdb recomputed calls from the PCR reads with MiXCR, one row per CDR3 protein. This sample yields around 94,000 distinct CDR3 sequences, of which roughly half are seen a single time; about an eighth belongs to the top ten. This CDR3 has 16 residues. CDR1 and CDR2 from the germline V gene are MNHEY and SVGAGI. With 7 bases removed from V and 1 base from J, the gap between germline ends came to 17 bases. The rearrangement uses TRBV6-5 and TRBJ2-1; the D gene is possibly TRBD2 (6 bases). The sequence derives from a male donor with acne. Sample: blood. CDR3 DNA sequence: TGTGCCAGCAAGGACGGGAGTTCCCTTTCCTACAATGAGCAGTTCTTC. This translates into CASKDGSSLSYNEQFF.